This entry concerns a single T cell receptor (beta chain). The junction had 8 bases not matched to a gene; V was cut back by 7 bases and J by 1 base. CDR3 length: 15 amino acids. Germline V lookup: CDR1 MNHEY, CDR2 SVGAGI. The sample originates from a study of blood T cell repertoires in COVID-19. Overall study: Some COVID-19 samples were acute and others convalescent; all came from the United States, Italy and Spain.

Original processing methods: Researchers report that nucleated cell counts were estimated from reference gene primer amplification. Assay: immunoSEQ multiplex PCR; the TCRdb copy retains only in-frame clones and omits some. V and J calls and clone size are as listed in that table; D and trimming were resolved from the DNA. The top ten hold 2.7% of the sample, which has over 200,000 clones, roughly 90% seen once. The TCR was taken from a woman aged 60-75 years with acute or convalescent COVID-19. The material sequenced was peripheral blood. The chain couples TRBV6-5 to TRBJ1-1; 8 nucleotides agree with TRBD1. CDR3 protein: CASIHRGTANTEAFF. CDR3 sequence (DNA): TGTGCCAGCATCCACAGGGGGACAGCGAACACTGAAGCTTTCTTT.